These 27 T cell receptor beta chains were all obtained from the same sample, sequenced in a study of blood T cell repertoires in COVID-19. TCRdb keeps only in-frame clones here, not all; method: immunoSEQ multiplex PCR. The sample shows about 210,000 clones, roughly nine tenths of them seen only once. The sequencing sample was made of peripheral blood. The receptors shown here come from a man between 35 and 55 years old with acute or convalescent COVID-19.

The chain couples TRBV7-2 to TRBJ2-7, with D perhaps matching TRBD2 (6 bases). Trimming took off 1 base at V and 2 bases at J, with 9 bases between the two ends. This CDR3 has 14 amino acids. Germline values: CDR1 SGHTA, CDR2 FQGNSA. CDR3: CASSLGLGPYEQYF. As DNA, the CDR3 is TGTGCCAGCAGCTTAGGACTAGGCCCCTACGAGCAGTACTTC. Looking up the rest from reference TRBV7-2 and TRBJ2-7 gives the full variable domain: GAGVSQSPSNKVTEKGKDVELRCDPISGHTALYWYRQSLGQGLEFLIYFQGNSAPDKSGLPSDRFSAERTGGSVSTLTIQRTQQEDSAVYLCASSLGLGPYEQYFGPGTRLTVT.

Here the CDR3 reads CASSLAPGGDRVAYGYTF. The CDR3 DNA sequence: TGTGCCAGCAGCTTAGCACCGGGAGGGGACAGGGTGGCCTATGGCTACACCTTC. The chain employs TRBV7-9 and TRBJ1-2; TRBD1 matches 9 bases. The V gene end was trimmed by 0 bases and the J gene end by 4 bases; junction bases not matched to a gene: 12. The CDR3 contains 18 residues. The germline gives CDR1 SEHNR, CDR2 FQNEAQ (reference sequence). The full variable domain, with the rest looked up from reference TRBV7-9 and TRBJ1-2, is DTGVSQNPRHKITKRGQNVTFRCDPISEHNRLYWYRQTLGQGPEFLTYFQNEAQLEKSRLLSDRFSAERPKGSFSTLEIQRTEQGDSAMYLCASSLAPGGDRVAYGYTFGSGTRLTVV.

The chain carries TRBV28 and TRBJ2-1, with 10 bases aligning to TRBD2. V gave up 5 bases and J gave up 8 bases; unmatched junction bases: 15. Germline CDR1 and CDR2: MDHEN and SYDVKM. The CDR3 loop spans 17 amino acids. CDR3 nucleotide sequence: TGTGCCAGCAGTACTCCCTCAGCGGGAGGGCCCGGGCATGAGCAGTTCTTC. Its translation: CASSTPSAGGPGHEQFF. The full variable domain, completed using reference TRBV28 and TRBJ2-1, is DVKVTQSSRYLVKRTGEKVFLECVQDMDHENMFWYRQDPGLGLRLIYFSYDVKMKEKGDIPEGYSVSREKKERFSLILESASTNQTSMYLCASSTPSAGGPGHEQFFGPGTRLTVL.

The CDR3 protein is CASSQVQSATLGEKLFF. CDR3 in DNA: TGCGCCAGCAGCCAAGTCCAATCAGCGACCCTGGGTGAAAAACTGTTTTTT. The chain carries TRBV4-1 and TRBJ1-4; no reliable D call. CDR3 length: 17 residues. V dropped 1 base and J dropped 7 bases, with 19 bases sitting between them. CDR1 is MGHRA and CDR2 is YSYEKL in the germline V gene.

This chain connects TRBV6-5 to TRBJ2-7, with 9 bases that match TRBD2. Germline V lookup: CDR1 MNHEY, CDR2 SVGAGI. V was pared by 5 bases and J by 5 bases, with 10 bases of the junction left unmatched. This CDR3 is 15 amino acids long. Written as DNA, the CDR3 is TGTGCCAGCAGTCCTCCCGGGACTAGCTTCCACGAGCAGTACTTC. Amino acids: CASSPPGTSFHEQYF.

The DNA for the CDR3 is TGTGCCAGCAGCGACGGACAGGGGGCGTACAATGAGCAGTTCTTC. Its protein product is CASSDGQGAYNEQFF. The chain has TRBV5-4 and TRBJ2-1, with TRBD1 matching over 11 bases. The CDR3 is 15 amino acids. The trim removed 4 bases at V and 4 bases at J, leaving 4 bases unmatched. Germline CDR1 SGHNT, CDR2 YYREEE (reference sequence).

The gene calls are TRBV9 and TRBJ1-6; D is ambiguous. The CDR3 spans 14 residues. The V gene lost 1 base and the J gene lost 8 bases, with 10 bases spanning the gap. CDR1 is SGDLS and CDR2 is YYNGEE in the germline V gene. The CDR3 DNA reads TGTGCCAGCAGCGTATCCGTGAGTGATTCACCCCTCCACTTT. Its translation is CASSVSVSDSPLHF.

The rearrangement joins TRBV15 to TRBJ2-3, with D possibly TRBD2 on 6 matching bases. The V gene's germline CDR1 is LNHNV and CDR2 YYDKDF (reference sequence). Trimming took 2 bases from V and 4 from J, leaving 16 bases between them. This CDR3 is 16 amino acids long. CDR3 sequence (DNA): TGTGCCACCAGCAGACCACTAGCAGGTCGAGCAGATACGCAGTATTTT. Translating it yields CATSRPLAGRADTQYF.

The V and J genes are TRBV9 and TRBJ2-4, with a possible D match to TRBD2 (6 bases). Germline CDR1 and CDR2: SGDLS and YYNGEE. The CDR3 totals 13 residues. V lost 0 bases and J 8 bases, leaving 9 bases between the germline ends. The CDR3 spells CASSVDRRDIQYF. DNA for the CDR3: TGTGCCAGCAGCGTAGATCGGAGGGACATTCAGTACTTC.

This clone was recorded once. The V and J genes are TRBV5-1 and TRBJ1-3, with no clear D. The ends were cut back, 0 bases at V and 0 bases at J, with 10 bases in the middle. Germline-derived CDR1 and CDR2 are SGHRS and YFSETQ. The CDR3 contains 16 residues. CDR3 region: CASSLGQASSGNTIYF. In DNA form, the CDR3 reads TGCGCCAGCAGCTTGGGCCAGGCGAGCTCTGGAAACACCATATATTTT.

The chain recombines TRBV4-1 with TRBJ2-3; 10 positions match TRBD1. The CDR3 contains 16 residues. Trimming cost V 0 bases and J 3 bases; bases outside gene matches: 3. Looked up from germline, CDR1 is MGHRA and CDR2 is YSYEKL. DNA for the CDR3: TGCGCCAGCAGCCAAGATACGGGACAGGGGACAGATACGCAGTATTTT. This sequence encodes CASSQDTGQGTDTQYF.

The V call is TRBV27, the J call TRBJ2-7; D possibly corresponds to TRBD1 (6 bases). The V gene lost 6 bases and the J gene lost 5 bases, with 17 bases spanning the gap. The CDR3 contains 14 residues. The germline V gene encodes CDR1 MNHEY and CDR2 SMNVEV (reference sequence). The CDR3 loop is CASRTILTGNEQYF. DNA for the CDR3: TGTGCCAGCAGGACGATTTTAACAGGGAACGAGCAGTACTTC.

This clone showed up just once. The chain links TRBV20-1 to TRBJ2-5; D not certain. The CDR3 has 11 amino acids. Trimming pared 6 bases from V and 1 base from J, leaving 6 bases between. CDR1 and CDR2 (germline): DFQATT, SNEGSKA (reference sequence). CDR3 amino acids: CSARAQETQYF. CDR3 DNA: TGCAGTGCCCGAGCCCAAGAGACCCAGTACTTC.

This chain connects TRBV21-1 to TRBJ2-5; the table's D gene call, TRBD2, was not cross checked with the DNA. TRBV21-1 is a pseudogene locus. This CDR3 comprises 15 residues. CDR3 nucleotide sequence: TGTGCCAGCAGCAAAGAGTTCCGGGGGCAAGAGACCCAGTACTTC. The encoded protein is CASSKEFRGQETQYF.

This clone was counted between two and nine times. V usage is TRBV5-4 and J usage is TRBJ2-2; TRBD1 matches at 9 bases. Germline V CDR1 and CDR2: SGHNT, YYREEE (reference sequence). With 3 bases clipped from V and 4 bases from J, the junction kept 7 bases outside the gene matches. The CDR3 is made up of 16 amino acids. As DNA, the CDR3 is TGTGCCAGCAGCTCATACGGGACAGGGAGCACCGGGGAGCTGTTTTTT. This sequence encodes CASSSYGTGSTGELFF.

The rearrangement uses TRBV11-3 and TRBJ2-1, with 12 bases that match TRBD1. CDR3 length equals 15 residues. The germline gives CDR1 SGHNT, CDR2 YENEEA. V trimming: 2 bases; J trimming: 8 bases; junction bases outside the gene matches: 4. CDR3 region: CASSLRGTGGYEQFF. CDR3 in DNA: TGTGCCAGCAGCTTAAGAGGGACAGGGGGCTATGAGCAGTTCTTC.

This clone was recorded once. The chain is built from TRBV3-1 (or the pseudogene TRBV3-2) and TRBJ1-4, with D possibly being TRBD1 (5 bases). The V end was cut by 0 bases, the J end by 10 bases, with 15 bases between. Germline V gives CDR1 LGHDT, CDR2 YNNKEL (reference sequence). The CDR3 is made up of 15 amino acids. CDR3 nucleotides: TGTGCCAGCAGCCAAGATAGTCAGGGTGTCGGAAAACTGTTTTTT. Translated: CASSQDSQGVGKLFF.

J is TRBJ2-2 and V is TRBV15; D remains unclear. CDR3 length: 14 amino acids. The V and J ends lost 1 base and 4 bases respectively, with 7 bases between them. Germline V lookup: CDR1 LNHNV, CDR2 YYDKDF (reference sequence). CDR3 protein: CATSRAPGTGELFF. In DNA form, the CDR3 reads TGTGCCACCAGCAGAGCCCCCGGCACCGGGGAGCTGTTTTTT.

V and J are TRBV7-9 and TRBJ1-2, with D tentatively TRBD1 (5 bases). In germline, CDR1 is SEHNR, CDR2 FQNEAQ (reference sequence). V lost 4 bases and J lost 8, with 14 bases in between. The length of the CDR3 is 13 residues. This CDR3 is CASSSPGGTGYTF. The CDR3 bases are TGTGCCAGCAGCTCTCCGGGAGGGACCGGCTACACCTTC.

The genes are TRBV6-2 or TRBV6-3 and TRBJ2-7; D gene uncertain. Per germline, CDR1 MNHEY and CDR2 SVGEGT. Trimming cost V 2 bases and J 0 bases, with 11 bases left between them. The CDR3 contains 15 residues. The CDR3 sequence is CASSYAQALSYEQYF. The CDR3, as DNA: TGTGCCAGCAGTTACGCCCAGGCACTCTCCTACGAGCAGTACTTC.

The V call is TRBV18, the J call TRBJ2-1; TRBD1 aligns across 9 bases. Trimming removed 5 bases from V and 5 bases from J; junction bases left unmatched: 13. Germline values: CDR1 KGHSH, CDR2 LQKENI. CDR3 size: 17 residues. As DNA, the CDR3 is TGTGCCAGCTCATCCATAACCGGGACAGGGATGGACAATGAGCAGTTCTTC. Its translation is CASSSITGTGMDNEQFF.

The chain is built from TRBV29-1 and TRBJ2-3; TRBD2 matches 13 bases. V trimming: 6 bases; J trimming: 4 bases; junction bases outside the gene matches: 1. This CDR3 is built from 13 residues. CDR1 and CDR2 (germline): SQVTM, ANQGSEA. The CDR3 DNA reads as TGCAGCGTCGGGACTAGCGGGGCAGATACGCAGTATTTT. This translates into CSVGTSGADTQYF.

The rearrangement joins TRBV27 to TRBJ1-4; D unclear. Germline V gene lookup returns CDR1 MNHEY and CDR2 SMNVEV (reference sequence). The V end lost 2 bases, the J end lost 2 bases, and 6 bases lay between the germline ends. The CDR3 sequence is 14 residues long. The CDR3, as DNA: TGTGCCAGCAGTTTACGGGGTACTAATGAAAAACTGTTTTTT. The encoded protein is CASSLRGTNEKLFF.

The chain joins TRBV6-5 to TRBJ1-6; unclear D gene. CDR1 and CDR2 from the germline V gene are MNHEY and SVGAGI. Trimming took 6 bases from V and 5 from J, leaving 11 bases between them. The CDR3 has 14 residues. In DNA form, the CDR3 reads TGTGCCAGCAGCTTCGACACACATAATTCACCCCTCCACTTT. Its translation: CASSFDTHNSPLHF.

The chain employs TRBV21-1 and TRBJ2-3; the table gives TRBD1 as D, unverified against the DNA. TRBV21-1 is a documented pseudogene. This CDR3 contains 17 residues. Here the CDR3 DNA reads TGTGCCAGCAGCAATCCTGGACAGGGGGCTCGCACAGATACGCAGTATTTT. It codes for CASSNPGQGARTDTQYF.

This clone was observed once. The chain recombines TRBV6-1 with TRBJ1-2, with 7 bases matching TRBD1. V shed 2 bases, J shed 4 bases, and the junction held 7 bases outside the gene matches. Per the germline V gene, CDR1 is MNHNS and CDR2 is SASEGT. The CDR3 consists of 15 residues. The CDR3 protein is CASSERDSFFYGYTF. The CDR3 DNA reads as TGTGCCAGCAGTGAACGGGACAGCTTCTTCTATGGCTACACCTTC.

This clone has just one count. This sequence joins TRBV28 and TRBJ2-7; D call uncertain. V was clipped by 2 bases and J by 6 bases, with 8 bases between them. This CDR3 is 12 amino acids long. Germline V gives CDR1 MDHEN, CDR2 SYDVKM. Here the CDR3 DNA reads TGTGCCAGCAGTTTAGGCAGAAGCGAGCAGTACTTC. It translates to CASSLGRSEQYF.